Below, one TCR beta chain is given with its context. Clones were read by immunoSEQ multiplex PCR, and TCRdb kept only the in-frame ones, dropping some. The sample records 1,500,000 or so clones, around 97% being singletons. The source of the sample is a study of shared clonotypes between healthy human individuals. The CDR3 is made up of 17 amino acids. The V and J ends lost 0 bases and 0 bases respectively, with 15 bases between them. Germline V gene data show CDR1 as SGHNT and CDR2 as YYREEE (reference sequence). The origin of this receptor is a man aged 25-40 years in good health. The gene calls are TRBV5-4 and TRBJ1-1; D is unresolved. Material for sequencing was naive CD4+ T cells sorted from blood. Stated subset: CD45RA+ positively selected. This CDR3 is CASSLDLGQILNTEAFF. CDR3 DNA sequence: TGTGCCAGCAGCTTGGATTTGGGTCAGATTTTGAACACTGAAGCTTTCTTT.